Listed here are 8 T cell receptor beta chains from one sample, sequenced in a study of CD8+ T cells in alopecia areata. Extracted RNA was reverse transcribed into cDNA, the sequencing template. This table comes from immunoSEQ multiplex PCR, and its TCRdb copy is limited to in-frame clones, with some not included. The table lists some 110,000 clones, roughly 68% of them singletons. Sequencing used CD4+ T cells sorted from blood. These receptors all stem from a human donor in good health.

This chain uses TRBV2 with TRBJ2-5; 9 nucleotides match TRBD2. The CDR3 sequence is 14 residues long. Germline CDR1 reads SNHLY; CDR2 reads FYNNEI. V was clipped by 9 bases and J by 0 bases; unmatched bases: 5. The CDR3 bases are TGTGCCAGTCAAGCGGGGGGTAACCAAGAGACCCAGTACTTC. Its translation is CASQAGGNQETQYF. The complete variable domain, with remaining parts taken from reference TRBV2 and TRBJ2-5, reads EPEVTQTPSHQVTQMGQEVILRCVPISNHLYFYWYRQILGQKVEFLVSFYNNEISEKSEIFDDQFSVERPDGSNFTLKIRSTKLEDSAMYFCASQAGGNQETQYFGPGTRLLVL.

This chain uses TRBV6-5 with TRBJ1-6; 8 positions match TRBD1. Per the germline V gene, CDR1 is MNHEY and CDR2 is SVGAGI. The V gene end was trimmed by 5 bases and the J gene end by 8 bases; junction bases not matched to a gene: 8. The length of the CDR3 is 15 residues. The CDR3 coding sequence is TGTGCCAGCAGTCCAGACAGGGGTGAGGATTCACCCCTCCACTTT. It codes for CASSPDRGEDSPLHF.

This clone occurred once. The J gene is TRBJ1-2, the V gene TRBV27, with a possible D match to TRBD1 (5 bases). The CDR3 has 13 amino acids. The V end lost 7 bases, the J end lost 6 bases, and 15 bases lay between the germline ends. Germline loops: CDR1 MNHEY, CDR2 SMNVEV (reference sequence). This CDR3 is CASKDGGEHGYTF. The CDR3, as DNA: TGTGCCAGCAAGGATGGAGGGGAGCATGGCTACACCTTC.

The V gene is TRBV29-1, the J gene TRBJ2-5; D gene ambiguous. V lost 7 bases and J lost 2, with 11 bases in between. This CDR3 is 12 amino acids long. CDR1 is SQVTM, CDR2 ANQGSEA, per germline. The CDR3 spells CSARQVQETQYF. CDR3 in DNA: TGCAGCGCCCGCCAGGTACAAGAGACCCAGTACTTC.

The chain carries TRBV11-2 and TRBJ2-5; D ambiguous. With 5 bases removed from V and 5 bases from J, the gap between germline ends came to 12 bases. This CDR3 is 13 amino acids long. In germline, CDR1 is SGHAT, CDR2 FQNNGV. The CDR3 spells CASSPPARETQYF. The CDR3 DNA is TGTGCCAGCAGCCCACCCGCTCGGGAGACCCAGTACTTC.

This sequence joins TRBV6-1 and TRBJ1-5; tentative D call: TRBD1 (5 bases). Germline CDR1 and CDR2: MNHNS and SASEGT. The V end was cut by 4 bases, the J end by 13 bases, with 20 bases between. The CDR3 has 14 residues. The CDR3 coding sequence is TGTGCCAGCAGTGGCGAGGGACCGCGAAGTGATCAGCATTTT. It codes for CASSGEGPRSDQHF.

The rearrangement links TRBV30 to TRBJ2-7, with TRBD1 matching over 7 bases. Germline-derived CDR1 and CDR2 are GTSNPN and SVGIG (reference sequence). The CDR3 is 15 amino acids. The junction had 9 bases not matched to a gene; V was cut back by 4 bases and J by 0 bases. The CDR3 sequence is CAWTPGTVSSYEQYF. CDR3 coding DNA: TGTGCCTGGACTCCCGGGACAGTCAGCTCCTACGAGCAGTACTTC. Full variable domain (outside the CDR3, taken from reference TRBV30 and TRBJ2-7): SQTIHQWPATLVQPVGSPLSLECTVEGTSNPNLYWYRQAAGRGLQLLFYSVGIGQISSEVPQNLSASRPQDRQFILSSKKLLLSDSGFYLCAWTPGTVSSYEQYFGPGTRLTVT.

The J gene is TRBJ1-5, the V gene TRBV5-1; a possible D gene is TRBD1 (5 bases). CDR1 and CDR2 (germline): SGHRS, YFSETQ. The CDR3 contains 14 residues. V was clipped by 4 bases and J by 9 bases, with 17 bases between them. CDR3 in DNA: TGCGCCAGCAGCACCGGGACGGAGGGAGGGCCCCAGCATTTT. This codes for CASSTGTEGGPQHF.